This TCR beta chain was sequenced for a study of neurological immune-mediated disorders. In regard to this clonotype: Antigen unknown.

Every sequencing run returned over 200 million TCR-beta sequences, which were derived from 15-18 subjects. TCRdb reprocessed the 5' RACE reads via MiXCR and lists one record per CDR3 protein. The sample records over 60,000 distinct CDR3 sequences, around 4.8% being singletons. The study's findings and limits: The multiple sclerosis repertoire cluster was not associated with any clinical or MRI feature. Repertoires from 18 of 34 multiple sclerosis patients grouped phylogenetically into a related-CDR3 cluster, suggesting a possible signature.

CDR3 size: 15 residues. The V and J ends lost 5 bases and 4 bases, in that order; junction bases with no gene match: 7. CDR1 SGHTA and CDR2 FQGNSA come from the germline V gene. This sequence was found in a woman aged 70-85 years with multiple sclerosis. The sample taken for sequencing was PBMCs. The chain joins TRBV7-2 to TRBJ1-1; 10 bases line up with TRBD1. The CDR3 DNA reads as TGTGCCAGCAGCCTAGTGGGGACAGGGGCCACTGAAGCTTTCTTT. Translation gives CASSLVGTGATEAFF.